A selection of T cell receptor beta chains follows, all from one sample in a study of beta chain features in type 1 diabetes. Sequencing was performed with immunoSEQ multiplex PCR; in TCRdb, only in-frame clones are kept and a portion is missing. The sample carries fewer than 70,000 clones, 55% to 70% recorded once. The specimen sequenced was stem cell memory CD4+ T cells from blood. These receptors originate from a young woman with type 1 diabetes. Both conserved end residues are part of each CDR3. Each record gives: D gene, J gene, clone size, V gene, CDR3 protein, CDR3 DNA. D genes are given only for firm matches. Size values are once, few and many counts, or a class for expanded clones, and some rows have none.

>.|TRBJ1-1|.|TRBV18
CASSPATGDTEAFF
TGTGCCAGCTCACCGGCTACAGGTGACACTGAAGCTTTCTTT
>.|TRBJ1-2|.|TRBV15
CATSRGAGTAYSWDPGYTF
TGTGCCACCAGCAGAGGGGCGGGGACGGCCTACAGTTGGGATCCTGGCTACACCTTC
>.|TRBJ1-1|.|TRBV28
CASSLVGHVPMNTEAFF
TGTGCCAGCAGTTTAGTTGGGCATGTACCCATGAACACTGAAGCTTTCTTT
>TRBD1|TRBJ2-6|.|TRBV5-4
CASSLGQGVSGANVLTF
TGTGCCAGCAGCTTGGGACAGGGGGTCTCTGGGGCCAACGTCCTGACTTTC
>.|TRBJ2-4|.|TRBV7-9
CASSLGGRVGTKNIQYF
TGTGCCAGCAGCTTAGGAGGCAGGGTTGGAACCAAAAACATTCAGTACTTC
>.|TRBJ1-2|.|TRBV29-1
CSVEKGNYGYTF
TGCAGCGTTGAAAAGGGGAACTATGGCTACACCTTC
>TRBD1|TRBJ1-1|.|TRBV18
CASSPATGDTEAFF
TGTGCCAGCTCACCGGCGACAGGGGACACTGAAGCTTTCTTT
>.|TRBJ2-7|.|TRBV4-2
CASSQRHREFYEQYF
TGTGCCAGCAGCCAGCGACACAGGGAGTTCTACGAGCAGTACTTC
>TRBD1|TRBJ1-5|.|TRBV7-6
CASSRDRVGQPQHF
TGTGCCAGCAGCCGGGACAGGGTCGGTCAGCCCCAGCATTTT
>TRBD1|TRBJ1-5|.|TRBV5-1
CASSLEGGGGNQPQHF
TGCGCCAGCAGCTTGGAAGGAGGGGGCGGGAATCAGCCCCAGCATTTT
>TRBD1|TRBJ1-1|.|TRBV27
CASREGQENTEAFF
TGTGCCAGCAGGGAAGGACAGGAGAACACTGAAGCTTTCTTT
>.|TRBJ1-1|.|TRBV25-1
CASSEQGGYTEAFF
TGTGCCAGCAGTGAACAGGGAGGGTACACTGAAGCTTTCTTT
>TRBD2|TRBJ2-1|few|TRBV29-1
CSVEKVAGSYNEQFF
TGCAGCGTTGAAAAAGTAGCGGGCTCCTACAATGAGCAGTTCTTC
>.|TRBJ1-4|.|TRBV5-1
CASSLQGQDEKLFF
TGCGCCAGCAGCTTGCAGGGGCAGGACGAAAAACTGTTTTTT
>.|TRBJ2-3|.|TRBV11-3
CASSLERDTQYF
TGTGCCAGCAGCTTAGAGAGAGATACGCAGTATTTT
>.|TRBJ1-3|.|TRBV29-1
CSVYSSGNTIYF
TGCAGCGTTTATAGTTCTGGAAACACCATATATTTT
>.|TRBJ2-7|.|TRBV9
CASRHPPRDWSYEQYF
TGTGCCAGCAGACACCCCCCACGGGACTGGTCCTACGAGCAGTACTTC
>TRBD2|TRBJ2-2|.|TRBV5-1
CASSSTSGNGGELFF
TGCGCCAGCAGCTCGACTAGCGGGAATGGCGGGGAGCTGTTTTTT
>TRBD1|TRBJ1-2|.|TRBV5-4
CASSVPGQGNYGYTF
TGTGCCAGCAGCGTACCGGGACAGGGGAACTATGGCTACACCTTC
>.|TRBJ1-5|few|TRBV6-5
CASSPWGENQPQHF
TGTGCCAGCAGCCCTTGGGGGGAGAATCAGCCCCAGCATTTT
>.|TRBJ2-7|few|TRBV30
CAWSYDRYEQYF
TGTGCCTGGAGCTATGACAGATACGAGCAGTACTTC
>TRBD1|TRBJ2-1|.|TRBV5-1
CASSLRDRGNNEQFF
TGCGCCAGCAGCTTGAGGGACAGGGGGAACAATGAGCAGTTCTTC
>.|TRBJ2-5|few|TRBV30
CAWKVRAGPLGEQYF
TGTGCCTGGAAAGTACGGGCGGGGCCGCTGGGGGAGCAGTACTTC
>TRBD2|TRBJ2-7|.|TRBV25-1
CASSVTSGIPQQYF
TGTGCCAGCAGTGTCACTAGCGGAATCCCCCAGCAGTACTTC
>.|TRBJ1-1|.|TRBV2
CASSGLENTEAFF
TGTGCCAGCAGTGGACTTGAGAACACTGAAGCTTTCTTT
>TRBD2|TRBJ2-1|.|TRBV27
CASSLSRAGGDAFF
TGTGCCAGCAGTTTATCAAGAGCGGGAGGGGATGCGTTCTTC
>TRBD2|TRBJ2-7|few|TRBV30
CAWTSGGRFFYEQYF
TGTGCCTGGACCAGTGGCGGGAGATTTTTTTACGAGCAGTACTTC
>.|TRBJ2-1|.|TRBV7-3
CASSPGVGAPSYNEQFF
TGTGCCAGCAGCCCGGGGGTAGGCGCGCCCTCCTACAATGAGCAGTTCTTC
>.|TRBJ2-7|.|TRBV18
CASSPPSSYEQYF
TGTGCCAGCTCACCACCTAGCAGCTACGAGCAGTACTTC
>.|TRBJ2-7|few|TRBV18
CASSPNRGPGLEYF
TGTGCCAGCTCACCAAATAGGGGCCCGGGACTTGAGTACTTC
>TRBD2|TRBJ2-7|.|TRBV4-1
CASSQVGLAGVEEQYF
TGCGCCAGCAGCCAAGTCGGTTTAGCGGGAGTAGAGGAGCAGTACTTC
>.|TRBJ2-1|few|TRBV11-2
CASSFNPGGSDEQFF
TGTGCCAGCAGCTTTAACCCAGGTGGGTCGGATGAGCAGTTCTTC
>.|TRBJ2-7|.|TRBV4-1
CASSQDQGAPYEQYF
TGCGCCAGCAGCCAAGATCAAGGAGCCCCCTACGAGCAGTACTTC
>.|TRBJ1-1|few|TRBV19
CASSNGGNTEAFF
TGTGCCAGTAGTAACGGGGGAAACACTGAAGCTTTCTTT
>TRBD1|TRBJ2-7|.|TRBV25-1
CASSESGTVYEQYF
TGTGCCAGCAGTGAATCCGGGACAGTTTACGAGCAGTACTTC
>TRBD1|TRBJ2-1|once|TRBV5-1
CASSLGDSSYNEQFF
TGCGCCAGCAGCCTCGGGGACAGCTCCTACAATGAGCAGTTCTTC
>TRBD2|TRBJ2-3|.|TRBV9
CASSASIEHFSGRAPDTQYF
TGTGCCAGCAGCGCCTCCATCGAGCACTTTAGCGGGAGGGCCCCAGATACGCAGTATTTT
>TRBD2|TRBJ2-5|.|TRBV6-6
CASSGPGLVRETQYF
TGTGCCAGCAGCGGACCGGGACTAGTGAGAGAGACCCAGTACTTC
>.|TRBJ2-7|.|TRBV20-1
CSARPVDEQYF
TGCAGTGCTAGACCGGTCGACGAGCAGTACTTC
>TRBD1|TRBJ2-7|.|TRBV28
CASSRPGQSSYEQYF
TGTGCCAGCAGCCGCCCGGGACAGAGCTCCTACGAGCAGTACTTC
>.|TRBJ1-1|.|TRBV5-1
CASSLERASEAFF
TGCGCCAGCAGCTTGGAGAGGGCCAGTGAAGCTTTCTTT
>.|TRBJ2-7|.|TRBV9
CASSRDTYYEQYF
TGTGCCAGCAGCCGGGACACATACTACGAGCAGTACTTC
>TRBD1|TRBJ1-2|.|TRBV11-2
CASSLIGTANYGYTF
TGTGCCAGCAGCTTAATCGGGACAGCTAACTATGGCTACACCTTC
>.|TRBJ2-7|few|TRBV9
CASSVGPGASEQYF
TGTGCCAGCAGCGTAGGGCCAGGGGCCTCCGAGCAGTACTTC
>TRBD1|TRBJ1-5|few|TRBV28
CASSYTGQGNQPQHF
TGTGCCAGCAGTTATACGGGACAGGGTAATCAGCCCCAGCATTTT
>.|TRBJ2-3|few|TRBV30
CAWSVDTQYF
TGTGCCTGGAGCGTAGATACGCAGTATTTT
>.|TRBJ1-1|.|TRBV5-1
CASTQSGTNTEAFF
TGCGCCAGCACTCAATCGGGGACTAACACTGAAGCTTTCTTT
>TRBD2|TRBJ2-1|.|TRBV5-4
CASSLGGSSYNEQFF
TGTGCCAGCAGTTTGGGAGGGAGCTCCTACAATGAGCAGTTCTTC
>TRBD1|TRBJ1-5|.|TRBV9
CASSAGTGGGQPQHF
TGTGCCAGCAGTGCCGGGACAGGGGGCGGTCAGCCCCAGCATTTT
>TRBD2|TRBJ2-7|.|TRBV18
CASSPLAGGPNEEQYF
TGTGCCAGCTCACCTCTAGCGGGAGGACCCAACGAGGAGCAGTACTTC
>.|TRBJ1-1|.|TRBV15
CATSLGGLSTEAFF
TGTGCCACCAGCCTCGGGGGTCTGAGCACTGAAGCTTTCTTT
>TRBD1|TRBJ1-2|once|TRBV28
CASSLAGQGDGYTF
TGTGCCAGCAGTTTAGCGGGACAGGGAGATGGCTACACCTTC
>TRBD2|TRBJ2-3|few|TRBV2
CASRVGTNLDTQYF
TGTGCCAGCAGGGTCGGGACTAACTTAGATACGCAGTATTTT
>TRBD1|TRBJ1-3|.|TRBV5-1
CASSLRPTGSGNTIYF
TGCGCCAGCAGCCTCCGACCGACAGGGTCTGGAAACACCATATATTTT